The rows below give T cell receptor beta chains drawn from one sample of a study of cytomegalovirus exposure and HLA in healthy donors. Data came from immunoSEQ multiplex PCR; TCRdb stores just in-frame clones and leaves some out. The table shows fewer than 250,000 clones, with roughly 85% occurring only once. The specimen was PBMCs. The receptor source for this set is a woman under 30 in good health and CMV-seronegative. CDR3s include the opening cysteine and the closing phenylalanine or tryptophan. The order of the fields is CDR3 DNA, CDR3 protein, clone size, J gene, V gene, D gene. D genes are given only for firm matches. Where a row states a size, it is once, few, many or the class of an expanded clone; other rows omit it.

TGTGCCAGCACCATGGGGGGGGCGCGAGGCACAGATACGCAGTATTTT | CASTMGGARGTDTQYF | NA | TRBJ2-3 | TRBV5-4 | NA
TGTGCCAGCAGCGTAGGGGTGAGCTCTGGAAACACCATATATTTT | CASSVGVSSGNTIYF | NA | TRBJ1-3 | TRBV9 | NA
TGTGCCAGCAGTGGGACACAAGAGACCCAGTACTTC | CASSGTQETQYF | NA | TRBJ2-5 | TRBV6-5 | NA
TGTGCCAGCAGCTTAGTAGGACAGCTTGAGACCCAGTACTTC | CASSLVGQLETQYF | once | TRBJ2-5 | TRBV11-2 | NA
TGTGCCTGGAGTCCTGGACAGGGGAGCACTGAAGCTTTCTTT | CAWSPGQGSTEAFF | NA | TRBJ1-1 | TRBV30 | TRBD1
TGTGCCAGCCTGAATATCGGGTATTCTGAAGCTTTCTTT | CASLNIGYSEAFF | few | TRBJ1-1 | TRBV19 | NA
TGTGCCAGCAGTGAAACCCGCGGCGGCCTAGCCAAAAACATTCAGTACTTC | CASSETRGGLAKNIQYF | NA | TRBJ2-4 | TRBV2 | NA
TGCGCCAGCAGCCACCCAACGCAGGGGGAAGCCAAAAACATTCAGTACTTC | CASSHPTQGEAKNIQYF | NA | TRBJ2-4 | TRBV4-1 | TRBD1
TGTGCCAGCAGTGCCCAGGGCGGTAAAACCTACGAGCAGTACTTC | CASSAQGGKTYEQYF | NA | TRBJ2-7 | TRBV27 | NA
TGTGCCAGCAGCTGGAACCGGGACCCCCAAAACATTCAGTACTTC | CASSWNRDPQNIQYF | NA | TRBJ2-4 | TRBV7-9 | NA
TGCAGCGCCGGGACTAGCGGGACACATTACAATGAGCAGTTCTTC | CSAGTSGTHYNEQFF | NA | TRBJ2-1 | TRBV29-1 | TRBD2
TGTGCCAGCTCCTCCGGGTGGGGGAGCACAGATACGCAGTATTTT | CASSSGWGSTDTQYF | NA | TRBJ2-3 | TRBV18 | NA
TGCGCCAGCAGCCCGACTAGCGGGAACACCGGGGAGCTGTTTTTT | CASSPTSGNTGELFF | NA | TRBJ2-2 | TRBV4-1 | TRBD2
TGTGCCACGCGGACAGGGGGCTTGGCGGGTCGCTCCTACGAGCAGTACTTC | CATRTGGLAGRSYEQYF | NA | TRBJ2-7 | TRBV28 | TRBD1
TGTGCCAGCAGTTTATGGGGGGGCTCGGATGAAAAACTGTTTTTT | CASSLWGGSDEKLFF | NA | TRBJ1-4 | TRBV28 | NA
TGTGCCAGCAGCCCAATAGGGGACAGGGGAGCCTATGGCTACACCTTC | CASSPIGDRGAYGYTF | NA | TRBJ1-2 | TRBV11-2 | TRBD1
TGCGCCAGCAGTGAACCAGGGAAGGCTGAAGCTTTCTTT | CASSEPGKAEAFF | NA | TRBJ1-1 | TRBV5-1 | NA
TGTGCCAGTACGAGACAGGGGCGGGGAGACTATGGCTACATCTTC | CASTRQGRGDYGYIF | NA | TRBJ1-2 | TRBV19 | TRBD1
TGTGCCATCAGTGAGAGCGGAGGATCTGGGGCCAACGTCCTGACTTTC | CAISESGGSGANVLTF | NA | TRBJ2-6 | TRBV10-3 | NA
TGTGCCTGCAGGGGCCACTTACCCTACGAGCAGTACTTC | CACRGHLPYEQYF | NA | TRBJ2-7 | TRBV30 | NA
TGTGCCAGCAGTTACGCGGACAGGGGCGGTAGTCAGCCCCAGCATTTT | CASSYADRGGSQPQHF | NA | TRBJ1-5 | TRBV6-6 | TRBD1